This T cell receptor beta chain came from a study of T cells in Graves' hyperthyroidism and ophthalmopathy. Study findings and constraints: Blood also showed most of the thyroid clonotypes that were expanded above 0.001.

This clonotype was seen at least ten times. Its target is unknown. The trim removed 2 bases at V and 4 bases at J, leaving 5 bases unmatched. This CDR3 spans 15 amino acids. Germline CDR1 and CDR2: SGHVS and FNYEAQ. Each ophthalmopathy patient scored at least 3 on the Clinical Activity Score and at least 4 on NOSPECS grade, with duration under 3 months. Patients having uncontrolled infection, another autoimmune disease, pregnancy or lactation were not included. Using less than 12 ml of fresh peripheral blood, PBMCs were prepared. RNA transcripts yielded amplified TCR beta CDR3 regions. During a first-round RT-PCR of the TCR CDR3, the HTBI primer set was used. TCRdb reprocessed the multiplex PCR reads with MiXCR, giving one entry per CDR3 protein. The sample records under 550,000 distinct CDR3 sequences, just under 20% being singletons.

The sequencing input was blood. The chain has TRBV7-6 and TRBJ2-7, with 10 bases that match TRBD2. The source is a man aged 40-49 years with Graves' ophthalmopathy. CDR3 residues: CASSLLAGGTYEQYF. In nucleotides, the CDR3 is TGTGCCAGCAGCTTATTAGCGGGAGGAACATACGAGCAGTACTTC. Variable domain in full (rest from reference TRBV7-6 and TRBJ2-7): GAGVSQSPRYKVTKRGQDVALRCDPISGHVSLYWYRQALGQGPEFLTYFNYEAQQDKSGLPNDRFSAERPEGSISTLTIQRTEQRDSAMYRCASSLLAGGTYEQYFGPGTRLTVT.